These T cell receptor beta chains were read from a single sample in a study of T-cell reconstitution after alpha-beta-depleted transplantation in children. TCRdb independently ran MiXCR on the PCR reads; one entry per CDR3 protein. Here the sample spans almost 250,000 distinct CDR3 sequences, roughly 25% being singletons. Source: PBMCs, taken before TCRalphabeta/CD19-depleted stem cell transplant. These receptors were obtained from a girl aged 2-15 years with Fanconi anemia, due to receive a stem cell transplant. Both conserved end residues are part of each CDR3. The order of the fields is D gene, J gene, V gene, clone size, CDR3 DNA, CDR3 protein. A D gene is named only where the DNA matches it firmly. Rows may omit the clone size; those that give it use once, few, many or a size class.

D: NA; J: TRBJ2-7; V: TRBV12-3/TRBV12-4; size: many; DNA: TGTGCCAGCAGTTTTAGGGGTACCATCTCCTACGAGCAGTACTTC; CDR3: CASSFRGTISYEQYF
D: TRBD1; J: TRBJ1-2; V: TRBV7-2; size: many; DNA: TGTGCCAGCAGCTCCTACAGGGGAACTAACTATGGCTACACCTTC; CDR3: CASSSYRGTNYGYTF
D: TRBD1; J: TRBJ2-3; V: TRBV29-1; size: many; DNA: TGCAGCGTTGAAAGGGACAGGGCGAGCCCCCATACGCAGTATTTT; CDR3: CSVERDRASPHTQYF
D: TRBD2; J: TRBJ2-5; V: TRBV6-5; size: few; DNA: TGTGCCAGCAGTTACGAGGCTAGCGGGGGGGAGACCCAGTACTTC; CDR3: CASSYEASGGETQYF
D: TRBD2; J: TRBJ2-3; V: TRBV29-1; size: NA; DNA: TGCAGCGTCGTTAGCGGGAGGGGGGAAAAGCAGTATTTT; CDR3: CSVVSGRGEKQYF
D: NA; J: TRBJ2-3; V: TRBV20-1; size: NA; DNA: TGCAGTGCTAGAGCGGTCTCCTTGGACGCAGATACGCAGTATTTT; CDR3: CSARAVSLDADTQYF
D: NA; J: TRBJ2-1; V: TRBV5-1; size: NA; DNA: TGCGCCAGCAGCTTGAGCCGACTCACCTACAATGAGCAGTTCTTC; CDR3: CASSLSRLTYNEQFF
D: NA; J: TRBJ1-1; V: TRBV13; size: many; DNA: TGTGCCAGCAGCTCTCTCCTCACTGAAGCTTTCTTT; CDR3: CASSSLLTEAFF
D: NA; J: TRBJ2-7; V: TRBV3-1; size: NA; DNA: TGTGCCAGCAGCCTTAACTGGTACGAGCAGTACTTC; CDR3: CASSLNWYEQYF
D: NA; J: TRBJ2-5; V: TRBV29-1; size: many; DNA: TGCAGTGGGGGTGGGGAGACCCAGTACTTC; CDR3: CSGGGETQYF
D: NA; J: TRBJ2-7; V: TRBV28; size: NA; DNA: TGTGCCAGCACCCACTCGAGGGGCGCAGGGTCCTACGAGCAGTACTTC; CDR3: CASTHSRGAGSYEQYF
D: NA; J: TRBJ2-7; V: TRBV20-1; size: NA; DNA: TGCAGTGCTTGGGGGGACACACTCTACGAGCAGTACTTC; CDR3: CSAWGDTLYEQYF
D: NA; J: TRBJ2-2; V: TRBV24-1; size: NA; DNA: TGTGCCACCAGTGATGGGGCCTGGACAGCCGAGGGCACCGGGGAGCTGTTTTTT; CDR3: CATSDGAWTAEGTGELFF
D: NA; J: TRBJ2-1; V: TRBV29-1; size: few; DNA: TGCAGCGTTGCAGTGGGAGCATTGTCCAATGAGCAGTTCTTC; CDR3: CSVAVGALSNEQFF
D: NA; J: TRBJ1-2; V: TRBV29-1; size: NA; DNA: TGCAGCGTTGACCGGACGGCCTCTAACTATGGCTACACCTTC; CDR3: CSVDRTASNYGYTF
D: TRBD2; J: TRBJ2-2; V: TRBV12-3/TRBV12-4; size: NA; DNA: TGTGCCAGCAGTTTAAGGGCGGGAGTTTACACCGGGGAGCTGTTTTTT; CDR3: CASSLRAGVYTGELFF
D: NA; J: TRBJ2-3; V: TRBV7-2; size: many; DNA: TGTGCCAGCAGCGCCCCGCGAGCTACAGATACGCAGTATTTT; CDR3: CASSAPRATDTQYF
D: TRBD2; J: TRBJ2-7; V: TRBV18; size: NA; DNA: TGTGCCAGCTCACCTCGACTAGCGGGGCAAAGCTCCTACGAGCAGTACTTC; CDR3: CASSPRLAGQSSYEQYF
D: TRBD1; J: TRBJ2-7; V: TRBV29-1; size: many; DNA: TGCAGCGTCATGAGGACAGGCTCCTACGAGCAGTACTTC; CDR3: CSVMRTGSYEQYF